This T cell receptor beta chain was captured in a study of a mutant IDH1 vaccine in newly diagnosed glioma. Study summary: Those enrolled had earlier been treated with radiotherapy, temozolomide, or both, mostly both.

Sequencing used immunoSEQ multiplex PCR; TCRdb keeps in-frame clones, though not all of them. The sample yields around 25,000 clones, approximately 80% seen once. Regarding this clone: Its antigen is currently unknown.

The CDR3 sequence is 13 residues long. The ends were cut back, 2 bases at V and 3 bases at J, with 8 bases in the middle. Germline CDR1 reads MNHNS; CDR2 reads SASEGT. Documented time point: week 11, during vaccination. Vaccine doses each comprised 300 ug of mutant IDH1 20-mer peptide, with topical imiquimod. The clonotype was recovered from a woman aged 18-29 years with glioma. The chain employs TRBV6-1 and TRBJ2-7; D is ambiguous. The source material was PBMCs, sampled from a glioma patient whose treatment included an IDH1 peptide vaccine. In nucleotides, the CDR3 is TGTGCCAGCAGTGAAAACAGTTACTACGAGCAGTACTTC. This sequence encodes CASSENSYYEQYF.